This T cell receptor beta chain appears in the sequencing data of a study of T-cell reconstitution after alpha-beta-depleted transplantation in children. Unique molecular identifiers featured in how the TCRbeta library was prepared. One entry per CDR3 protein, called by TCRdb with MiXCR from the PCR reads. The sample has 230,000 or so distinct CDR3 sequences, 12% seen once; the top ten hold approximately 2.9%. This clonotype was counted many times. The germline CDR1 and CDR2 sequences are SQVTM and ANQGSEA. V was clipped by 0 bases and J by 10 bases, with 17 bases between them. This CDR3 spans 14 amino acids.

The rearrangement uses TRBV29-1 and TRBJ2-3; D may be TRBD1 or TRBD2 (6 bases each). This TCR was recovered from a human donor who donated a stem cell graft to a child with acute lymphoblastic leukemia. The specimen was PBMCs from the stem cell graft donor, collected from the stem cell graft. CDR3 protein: CSVEDFGPEGAQYF. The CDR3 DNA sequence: TGCAGCGTTGAAGATTTCGGCCCGGAGGGGGCGCAGTATTTT.